This T cell receptor beta chain originates from a study of cytomegalovirus exposure and HLA in healthy donors. Study-level findings and limits: 150 or so TCR beta chains were listed as cytomegalovirus-associated. Later analysis identified several of the most significant clusters that appeared linked to common viral pathogens.

Of note for this clone: Its antigen is not known.

Trimming shortened V by 2 bases and J by 6 bases, and 17 bases separated the two germline ends. This CDR3 comprises 15 residues. CDR1 and CDR2 (germline): SGHDN, FVKESK. Both 60 Vbeta primers and 13 Jbeta primers went into the PCR. The data were produced by immunoSEQ multiplex PCR, yet TCRdb's version contains in-frame clones alone and is incomplete. Of 95,000 to 120,000 clones listed, around 68% were seen once; the top ten hold around 4%. The sample was PBMCs. The V call is TRBV14, the J call TRBJ2-7, with D possibly matching TRBD1 (6 bases). This TCR derives from a woman aged 40 to 50 in good health and CMV-seropositive. Written as DNA, the CDR3 is TGTGCCAGCAGCCAACCGGGACAAGAAACTCCCGAGCAGTACTTC. Encoded protein: CASSQPGQETPEQYF.